This T cell receptor beta chain was found in a study of CD8+ T cells in alopecia areata. Study in general: Donor skin was harvested from roughly 6-13-month-old C3H/HeJ mice with spontaneous alopecia and grafted onto 7-10-week-old female C3H/HeJ recipients.

A note on this clone: Germline and genes: mouse. Coverage ceases 3 residues before the CDR3 finishes, and the germline J gene fills in the end.

Following RNA extraction, reverse transcription yielded cDNA that acted as the sequencing template. Sequenced by immunoSEQ multiplex PCR; TCRdb stores in-frame clones only, minus some. The repertoire consists of 290,000 or so clones, none detected only once. A sort of pooled cutaneous lymph node cells used CD4, CD8alpha, NKG2D, NKG2ACE and other stains. CDR1 is FNHDT, CDR2 SITEND, per germline (reference sequence). The CDR3 covers 15 residues. V was pared by 5 bases and J by 2 bases, with 6 bases of the junction left unmatched. The sample taken for sequencing was CD4+ T cells sorted from a lymph node. The chain combines TRBV19 with TRBJ1-3; 8 bases fit TRBD1. This TCR came from a C3H/HeJ mouse with alopecia areata. This strain has MHC haplotype H2-k. The sequenced part of the CDR3 DNA is TGTGCCAGCAGCCCTGACAGGGGCGCTGGAAATACG. Translated, it gives CASSPDRGAGNT. The whole CDR3 protein reads CASSPDRGAGNTLYF.